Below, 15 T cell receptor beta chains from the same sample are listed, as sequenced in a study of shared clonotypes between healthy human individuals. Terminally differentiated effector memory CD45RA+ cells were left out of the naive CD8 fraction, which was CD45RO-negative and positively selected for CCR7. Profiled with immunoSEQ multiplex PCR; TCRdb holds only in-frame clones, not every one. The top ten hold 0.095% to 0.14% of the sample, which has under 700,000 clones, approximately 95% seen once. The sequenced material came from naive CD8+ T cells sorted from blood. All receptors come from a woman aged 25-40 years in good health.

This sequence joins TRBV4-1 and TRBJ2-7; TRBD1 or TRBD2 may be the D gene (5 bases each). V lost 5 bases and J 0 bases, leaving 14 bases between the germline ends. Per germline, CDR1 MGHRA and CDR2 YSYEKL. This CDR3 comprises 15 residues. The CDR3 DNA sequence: TGCGCCAGCAGCTACCGGGACGGACCCTCCTACGAGCAGTACTTC. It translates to CASSYRDGPSYEQYF.

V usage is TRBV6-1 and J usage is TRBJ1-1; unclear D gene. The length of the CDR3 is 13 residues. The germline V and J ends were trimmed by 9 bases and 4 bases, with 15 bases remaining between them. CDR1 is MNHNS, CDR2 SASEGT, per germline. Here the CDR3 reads CASTSRDFTEAFF. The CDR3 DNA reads TGTGCCAGTACGTCTCGGGATTTCACTGAAGCTTTCTTT.

The CDR3 protein is CASSGRRDSSYEQYF. The CDR3 DNA sequence: TGTGCCAGCAGCGGAAGACGGGATAGCTCCTACGAGCAGTACTTC. This rearrangement joins TRBV2 to TRBJ2-7; a weak D match, TRBD2 (5 bases). The germline V gene has CDR1 SNHLY and CDR2 FYNNEI. The ends were cut back, 6 bases at V and 0 bases at J, with 15 bases in the middle. The CDR3 has 15 amino acids. Based on the CDR3 plus reference TRBV2 and TRBJ2-7, the full variable domain is EPEVTQTPSHQVTQMGQEVILRCVPISNHLYFYWYRQILGQKVEFLVSFYNNEISEKSEIFDDQFSVERPDGSNFTLKIRSTKLEDSAMYFCASSGRRDSSYEQYFGPGTRLTVT.

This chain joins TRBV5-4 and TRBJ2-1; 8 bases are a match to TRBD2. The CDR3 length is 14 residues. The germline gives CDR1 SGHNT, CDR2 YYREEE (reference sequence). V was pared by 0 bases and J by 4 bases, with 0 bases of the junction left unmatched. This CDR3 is CASSLASGYNEQFF. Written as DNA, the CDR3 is TGTGCCAGCAGCTTGGCTAGCGGGTACAATGAGCAGTTCTTC. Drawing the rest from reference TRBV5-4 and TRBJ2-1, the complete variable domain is ETGVTQSPTHLIKTRGQQVTLRCSSQSGHNTVSWYQQALGQGPQFIFQYYREEENGRGNFPPRFSGLQFPNYSSELNVNALELDDSALYLCASSLASGYNEQFFGPGTRLTVL.

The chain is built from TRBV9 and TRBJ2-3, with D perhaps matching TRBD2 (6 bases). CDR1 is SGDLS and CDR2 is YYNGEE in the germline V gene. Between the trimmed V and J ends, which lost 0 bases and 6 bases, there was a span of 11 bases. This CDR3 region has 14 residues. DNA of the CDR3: TGTGCCAGCAGCGTAGCCGGGAGCGAGGATACGCAGTATTTT. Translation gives CASSVAGSEDTQYF. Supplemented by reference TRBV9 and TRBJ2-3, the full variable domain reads DSGVTQTPKHLITATGQRVTLRCSPRSGDLSVYWYQQSLDQGLQFLIQYYNGEERAKGNILERFSAQQFPDLHSELNLSSLELGDSALYFCASSVAGSEDTQYFGPGTRLTVL.

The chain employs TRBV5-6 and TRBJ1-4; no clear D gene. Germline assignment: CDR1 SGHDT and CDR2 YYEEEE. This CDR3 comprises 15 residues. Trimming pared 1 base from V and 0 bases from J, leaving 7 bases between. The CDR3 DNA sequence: TGTGCCAGCAGCTTGTATATGGCAACTAATGAAAAACTGTTTTTT. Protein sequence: CASSLYMATNEKLFF.

CDR3 sequence (DNA): TGTGCCAGCAGTTTCGCCCCACAGGGGGCGGCAGATACGCAGTATTTT. It specifies CASSFAPQGAADTQYF. The chain combines TRBV27 with TRBJ2-3; 9 positions match TRBD1. CDR1 and CDR2 (germline): MNHEY, SMNVEV (reference sequence). The CDR3 length is 16 residues. Trimming removed 3 bases from V and 4 bases from J; junction bases left unmatched: 8.

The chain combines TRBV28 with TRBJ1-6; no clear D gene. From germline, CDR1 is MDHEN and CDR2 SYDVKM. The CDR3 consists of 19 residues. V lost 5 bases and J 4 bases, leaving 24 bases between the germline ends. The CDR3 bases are TGTGCCAGCAGTCCTCCCACTTGGGCAGAGAGATCTTATAATTCACCCCTCCACTTT. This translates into CASSPPTWAERSYNSPLHF.

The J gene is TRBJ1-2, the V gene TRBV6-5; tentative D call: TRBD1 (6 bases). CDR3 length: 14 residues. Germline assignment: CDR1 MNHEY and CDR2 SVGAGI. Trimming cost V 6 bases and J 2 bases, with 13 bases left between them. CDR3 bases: TGTGCCAGCAGAGAGGGACAACTAAACTATGGCTACACCTTC. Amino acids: CASREGQLNYGYTF.

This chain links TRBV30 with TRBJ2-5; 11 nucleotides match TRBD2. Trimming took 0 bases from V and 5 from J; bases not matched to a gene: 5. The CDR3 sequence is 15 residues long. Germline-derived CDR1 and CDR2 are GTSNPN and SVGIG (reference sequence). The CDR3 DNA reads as TGTGCCTGGAGTGTACTAGCGGGAGATTGGGAGACCCAGTACTTC. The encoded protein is CAWSVLAGDWETQYF.

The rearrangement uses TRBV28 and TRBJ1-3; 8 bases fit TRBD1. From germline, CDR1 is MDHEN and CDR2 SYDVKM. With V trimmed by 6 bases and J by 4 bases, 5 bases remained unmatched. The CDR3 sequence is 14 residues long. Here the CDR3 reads CASSATGVGNTIYF. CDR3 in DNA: TGTGCCAGCAGCGCGACAGGGGTGGGAAACACCATATATTTT.

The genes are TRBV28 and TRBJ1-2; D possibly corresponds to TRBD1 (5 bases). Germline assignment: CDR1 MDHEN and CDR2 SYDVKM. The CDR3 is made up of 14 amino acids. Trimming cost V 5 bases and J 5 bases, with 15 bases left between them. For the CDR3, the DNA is TGTGCCAGCAGTCCCCCGGGGGACGGGTATGGCTACACCTTC. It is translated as CASSPPGDGYGYTF.

This CDR3 is CAWSVRYSNEQYF. The CDR3 DNA sequence: TGTGCCTGGAGTGTACGTTATAGTAACGAGCAGTACTTC. The V gene is TRBV30, the J gene TRBJ2-7; D is uncertain. Germline-derived CDR1 and CDR2 are GTSNPN and SVGIG (reference sequence). The CDR3 spans 13 residues. The V gene lost 0 bases and the J gene lost 5 bases, with 11 bases spanning the gap.

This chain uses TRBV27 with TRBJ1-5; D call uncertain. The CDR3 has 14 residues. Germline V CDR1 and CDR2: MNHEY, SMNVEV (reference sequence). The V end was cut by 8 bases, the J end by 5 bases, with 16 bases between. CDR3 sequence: CASATSGSYQPQHF. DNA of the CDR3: TGTGCCAGCGCAACGTCGGGCAGCTATCAGCCCCAGCATTTT.

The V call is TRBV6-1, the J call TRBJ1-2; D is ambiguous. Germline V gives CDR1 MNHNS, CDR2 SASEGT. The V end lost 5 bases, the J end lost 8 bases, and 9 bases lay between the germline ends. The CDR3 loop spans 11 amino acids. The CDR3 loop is CASSIYGGYTF. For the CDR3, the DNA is TGTGCCAGCAGTATTTATGGGGGCTACACCTTC.